The 3 T cell receptor beta chains below all came from one sample that was sequenced in a study of blood T cell repertoires in COVID-19. Profiling relied on immunoSEQ multiplex PCR, and the TCRdb table lists in-frame clones only, not all of them. The table includes 250,000 to 350,000 clones, roughly 89% detected once. Sequenced input: peripheral blood. The receptors here all came from a man under 40 with acute or convalescent COVID-19.

This sequence joins TRBV19 and TRBJ2-1; maybe TRBD2 (6 bases). V gave up 5 bases and J gave up 7 bases, with 12 bases separating them. CDR3 length: 13 amino acids. CDR1 is LNHDA, CDR2 SQIVND, per germline (reference sequence). CDR3: CASSRRLVNEQFF. DNA of the CDR3: TGTGCCAGTAGTCGGCGACTAGTTAATGAGCAGTTCTTC.

The chain is built from TRBV27 and TRBJ1-1; perhaps TRBD1 as D (5 bases). The CDR3 covers 11 residues. Trimming cost V 8 bases and J 9 bases, with 13 bases left between them. In germline, CDR1 is MNHEY, CDR2 SMNVEV (reference sequence). The CDR3 sequence is CASGRSGKAFF. CDR3 nucleotides: TGTGCCAGCGGGCGATCAGGGAAAGCTTTCTTT.

This chain joins TRBV3-1 (or the pseudogene TRBV3-2) and TRBJ2-7, with D possibly matching TRBD2 (6 bases). Germline loops: CDR1 LGHDT, CDR2 YNNKEL (reference sequence). The CDR3 contains 15 residues. V was trimmed by 2 bases and J by 1 base, leaving 12 bases between them. CDR3 sequence (DNA): TGTGCCAGCAGCCAACGGCTAGCGTTATCCTACGAGCAGTACTTC. Its protein is CASSQRLALSYEQYF.